The 8 T cell receptor beta chains below all came from one sample that was sequenced in a study of T cell responses to AZD1222 COVID-19 vaccine. Sequencing used immunoSEQ multiplex PCR; TCRdb keeps in-frame clones, though not all of them. The sample has tens of thousands of clones; roughly 90% are singletons. This sample comprised peripheral blood, obtained 28 days after the second AZD1222 dose. The origin of the receptors is an adult who received the AZD1222 COVID-19 vaccine.

This clone was detected only once. The V and J genes are TRBV19 and TRBJ1-1, with D perhaps TRBD1 (5 bases). CDR3 length: 16 amino acids. Trimming removed 7 bases at V and 4 bases at J, with 22 bases between. The germline CDR1 and CDR2 sequences are LNHDA and SQIVND (reference sequence). CDR3 nucleotide sequence: TGTGCCAGTAAGGCCAGGGCTGGTCTTCAGAGCACTGAAGCTTTCTTT. This sequence encodes CASKARAGLQSTEAFF. The variable domain in full, completed from reference TRBV19 and TRBJ1-1, reads DGGITQSPKYLFRKEGQNVTLSCEQNLNHDAMYWYRQDPGQGLRLIYYSQIVNDFQKGDIAEGYSVSREKKESFPLTVTSAQKNPTAFYLCASKARAGLQSTEAFFGQGTRLTVV.

The chain is built from TRBV3-1 (or the pseudogene TRBV3-2) and TRBJ1-2; weak D call: TRBD1 (5 bases). Germline V gene lookup returns CDR1 LGHDT and CDR2 YNNKEL (reference sequence). Deletions cut 1 base from V and 7 bases from J, with 10 bases between. The CDR3 is 13 residues long. This CDR3 is CASSQGQLAGYTF. The DNA for the CDR3 is TGTGCCAGCAGCCAAGGACAGCTCGCTGGCTACACCTTC.

The chain combines TRBV4-1 with TRBJ2-1; no clear D gene. CDR3 size: 11 residues. V shed 3 bases and J shed 10 bases, with 7 bases lying between them. Germline V gene sequence: CDR1 MGHRA, CDR2 YSYEKL. DNA for the CDR3: TGCGCCAGCAGCCAGAACGACGAGCAGTTCTTC. This sequence encodes CASSQNDEQFF.

V usage is TRBV19 and J usage is TRBJ2-7; D is possibly TRBD1 (6 bases). Looked up from germline, CDR1 is LNHDA and CDR2 is SQIVND (reference sequence). This CDR3 has 15 residues. The V and J ends lost 5 bases and 3 bases respectively, with 17 bases between them. The CDR3 DNA reads TGTGCCAGTAGTCAACAGGGTTGGGGAAACTACGAGCAGTACTTC. This codes for CASSQQGWGNYEQYF. Complete variable domain (other parts from reference TRBV19 and TRBJ2-7): DGGITQSPKYLFRKEGQNVTLSCEQNLNHDAMYWYRQDPGQGLRLIYYSQIVNDFQKGDIAEGYSVSREKKESFPLTVTSAQKNPTAFYLCASSQQGWGNYEQYFGPGTRLTVT.

The chain is built from TRBV6-5 and TRBJ1-1; a weak D match, TRBD1 (5 bases). Germline lookup yields CDR1 MNHEY and CDR2 SVGAGI. This CDR3 has 14 amino acids. The V end lost 9 bases, the J end lost 4 bases, and 18 bases lay between the germline ends. The CDR3 loop reads CASTGLPEGTEAFF. The CDR3, as DNA: TGTGCCAGTACGGGGCTCCCGGAGGGCACTGAAGCTTTCTTT.

Concerning this clone itself: One junction end does not reproduce the germline sequence, and a read error may be involved. The chain couples TRBV6-5 to TRBJ1-5; D not certain. The length of the CDR3 is 13 residues. Germline CDR1 MNHEY, CDR2 SVGAGI. The CDR3 coding sequence is TGTGCCAGCAGTTCGTCTAGCAGTCAGCCCCAGCATTTT. Translated, it gives CASSSSSSQPQHF.

CDR3 sequence: CASSQGGTGRLSGNTIYF. The CDR3 DNA is TGTGCCAGCAGCCAAGGGGGGACAGGGAGACTTTCTGGAAACACCATATATTTT. The chain couples TRBV7-6 to TRBJ1-3; TRBD1 agrees at 9 bases. Losses at the gene ends were 5 bases for V and 1 base for J; bases not matched to a gene: 12. Germline loops: CDR1 SGHVS, CDR2 FNYEAQ. This CDR3 is built from 18 residues.

The chain uses TRBV7-2 and TRBJ2-1; a possible D gene is TRBD2 (6 bases). V dropped 0 bases and J dropped 4 bases, with 10 bases sitting between them. Germline V gene sequence: CDR1 SGHTA, CDR2 FQGNSA. The CDR3 runs 15 residues. The CDR3 spells CASSLAVSGYNEQFF. The CDR3 region has the DNA TGTGCCAGCAGCTTAGCGGTTAGCGGATACAATGAGCAGTTCTTC.